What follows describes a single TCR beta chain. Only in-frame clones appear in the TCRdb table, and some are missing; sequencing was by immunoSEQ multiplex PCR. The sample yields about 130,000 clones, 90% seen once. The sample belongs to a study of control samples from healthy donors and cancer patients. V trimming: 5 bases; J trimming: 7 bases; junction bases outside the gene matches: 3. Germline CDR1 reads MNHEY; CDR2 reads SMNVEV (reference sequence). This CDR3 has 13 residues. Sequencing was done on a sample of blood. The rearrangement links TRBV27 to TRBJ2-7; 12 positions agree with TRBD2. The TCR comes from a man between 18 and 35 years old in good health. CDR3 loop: CASSPGTSGEQYV. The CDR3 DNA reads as TGTGCCAGCAGTCCGGGGACTAGCGGGGAGCAGTACGTC.